The present T cell receptor beta chain was sequenced within a study of blood T cell repertoires in COVID-19. Study as a whole: Recovered status applied to Cohort 3 donors who had two consecutive negative PCRs. It also applied to those with clearance or with symptom resolution. There were acute and convalescent COVID-19 samples, and they came from the United States, Italy and Spain.

Clones were read by immunoSEQ multiplex PCR, and TCRdb kept only the in-frame ones, dropping some. This table has over 200,000 clones, roughly nine tenths appearing once. The germline gives CDR1 SGHRS, CDR2 YFSETQ. Trimming took off 4 bases at V and 3 bases at J, with 13 bases between the two ends. The CDR3 length is 14 residues. This rearrangement joins TRBV5-1 to TRBJ1-2, with D perhaps matching TRBD1 (5 bases). Sequences were obtained from PBMCs or T cells enriched from blood (not recorded which). This receptor was identified in a woman in her fifties or sixties in a cohort exposed to, infected with or recovered from COVID-19 (not recorded which). CDR3 protein: CASSPQRQYYGYTF. The CDR3 coding sequence is TGCGCCAGCAGCCCCCAGAGACAGTACTATGGCTACACCTTC.